The source of this TCR beta chain is a study of shared clonotypes between healthy human individuals. Study-wide results and limits: It was observed that roughly 4.8% of naive CD4 clonotypes were shared across several donors. Richness estimates generally favored naive over memory subsets.

CDR1 MDHEN and CDR2 SYDVKM come from the germline V gene. V lost 3 bases and J 3 bases, leaving 18 bases between the germline ends. The CDR3 sequence is 16 residues long. Deep-level settings were used for running the assay. Profiled with immunoSEQ multiplex PCR; TCRdb holds only in-frame clones, not every one. This sample has roughly 2 million clones; about 95% occur once, and the top ten carry more than 0.1%. This clone has a single count. The antigen is undetermined. The chain recombines TRBV28 with TRBJ2-7; either TRBD1 or TRBD2 may supply D (5 bases each). Sequencing input: naive CD4+ T cells sorted from blood. Subset denoted: CD45RA+ positively selected. This receptor was identified in a man between 18 and 35 years old in good health. CDR3 coding DNA: TGTGCCAGCAGTTTCTCCATTGGACGGGGACGCTACGAGCAGTACTTC. It encodes CASSFSIGRGRYEQYF.